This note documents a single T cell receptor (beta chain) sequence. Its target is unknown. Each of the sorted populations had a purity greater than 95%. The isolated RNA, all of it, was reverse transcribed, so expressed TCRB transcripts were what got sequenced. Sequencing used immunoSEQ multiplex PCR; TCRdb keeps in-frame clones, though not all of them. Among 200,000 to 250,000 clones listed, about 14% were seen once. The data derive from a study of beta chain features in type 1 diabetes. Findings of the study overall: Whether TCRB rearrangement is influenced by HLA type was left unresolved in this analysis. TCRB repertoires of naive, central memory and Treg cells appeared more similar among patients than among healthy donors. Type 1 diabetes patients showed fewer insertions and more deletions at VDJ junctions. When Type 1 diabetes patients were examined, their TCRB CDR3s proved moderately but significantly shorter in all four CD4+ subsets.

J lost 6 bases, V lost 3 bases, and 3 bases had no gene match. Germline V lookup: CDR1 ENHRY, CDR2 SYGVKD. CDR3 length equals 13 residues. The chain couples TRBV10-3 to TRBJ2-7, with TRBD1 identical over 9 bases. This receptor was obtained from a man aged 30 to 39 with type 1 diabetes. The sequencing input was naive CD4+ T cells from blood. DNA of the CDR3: TGTGCCATCAGTGAACTACAGGGGGCCGAGCAGTACTTC. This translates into CAISELQGAEQYF.